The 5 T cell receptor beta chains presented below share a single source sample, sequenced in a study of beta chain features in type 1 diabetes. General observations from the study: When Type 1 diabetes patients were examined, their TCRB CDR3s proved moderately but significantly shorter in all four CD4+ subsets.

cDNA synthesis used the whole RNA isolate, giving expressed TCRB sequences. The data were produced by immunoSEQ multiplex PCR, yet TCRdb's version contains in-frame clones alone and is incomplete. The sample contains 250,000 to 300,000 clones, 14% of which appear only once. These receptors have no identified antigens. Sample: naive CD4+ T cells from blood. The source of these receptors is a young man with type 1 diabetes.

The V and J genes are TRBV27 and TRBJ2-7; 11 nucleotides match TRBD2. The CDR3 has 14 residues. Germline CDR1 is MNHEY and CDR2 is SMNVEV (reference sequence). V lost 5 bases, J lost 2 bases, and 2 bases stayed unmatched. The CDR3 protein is CASSLSGRAYEQYF. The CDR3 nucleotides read TGTGCCAGCAGTCTTAGCGGGAGGGCCTACGAGCAGTACTTC.

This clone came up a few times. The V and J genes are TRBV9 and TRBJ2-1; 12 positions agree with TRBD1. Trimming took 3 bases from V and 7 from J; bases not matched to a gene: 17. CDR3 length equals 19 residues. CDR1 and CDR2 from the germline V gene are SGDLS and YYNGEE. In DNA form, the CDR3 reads TGTGCCAGCAGCGGGTCCCTCTCACCGGGACAGGGGGCTTTAAATGAGCAGTTCTTC. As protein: CASSGSLSPGQGALNEQFF.

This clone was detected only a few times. The CDR3 DNA is TGTGCCAGCGTCGGGACAGGGTATTACGAGCAGTACTTC. Translating it yields CASVGTGYYEQYF. The chain joins TRBV28 to TRBJ2-7; 9 positions agree with TRBD1. The CDR3 extends over 13 amino acids. V lost 8 bases and J lost 4; bases outside the gene matches: 6. The V gene's germline CDR1 is MDHEN and CDR2 SYDVKM.

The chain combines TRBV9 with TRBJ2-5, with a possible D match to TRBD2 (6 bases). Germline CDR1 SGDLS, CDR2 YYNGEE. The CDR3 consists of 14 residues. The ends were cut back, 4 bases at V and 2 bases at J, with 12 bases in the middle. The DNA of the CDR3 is TGTGCCAGCAGCCCGGGGGTACTACAAGAGACCCAGTACTTC. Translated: CASSPGVLQETQYF.

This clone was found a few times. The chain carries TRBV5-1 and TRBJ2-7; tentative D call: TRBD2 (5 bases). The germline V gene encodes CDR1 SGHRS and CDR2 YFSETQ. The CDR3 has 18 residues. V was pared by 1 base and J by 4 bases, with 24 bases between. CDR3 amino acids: CASSLMVARTRGLYEQYF. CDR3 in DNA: TGCGCCAGCAGCTTGATGGTTGCCCGGACCCGGGGATTATACGAGCAGTACTTC.